The entry below describes one T cell receptor (beta chain). What it binds is unknown. The data derive from a study of T cell responses to AZD1222 COVID-19 vaccine. Sequencing used immunoSEQ multiplex PCR; TCRdb keeps in-frame clones, though not all of them. There are roughly 100,000 clones in the sample; roughly 89% occur only once, and 35% to 55% lies in the top ten. Study conclusions and caveats: Clonal diversity may have been underestimated in mostly white British donors. At baseline, seropositivity was found in only six or seven AZD1222 recipients.

The sequences come from peripheral blood, collected 28 days after the second AZD1222 dose. The sequence was obtained from an adult who received the AZD1222 COVID-19 vaccine.

For the CDR3, the DNA is TGTGCCAGCAGCCCCGCTGGACGAATAGGCAATCAGCCCCAGCATTTT. It translates to CASSPAGRIGNQPQHF. The rearrangement joins TRBV28 to TRBJ1-5; D unresolved. Between the trimmed V and J ends, which lost 6 bases and 2 bases, there was a span of 17 bases. CDR1 MDHEN and CDR2 SYDVKM come from the germline V gene. The CDR3 totals 16 residues.